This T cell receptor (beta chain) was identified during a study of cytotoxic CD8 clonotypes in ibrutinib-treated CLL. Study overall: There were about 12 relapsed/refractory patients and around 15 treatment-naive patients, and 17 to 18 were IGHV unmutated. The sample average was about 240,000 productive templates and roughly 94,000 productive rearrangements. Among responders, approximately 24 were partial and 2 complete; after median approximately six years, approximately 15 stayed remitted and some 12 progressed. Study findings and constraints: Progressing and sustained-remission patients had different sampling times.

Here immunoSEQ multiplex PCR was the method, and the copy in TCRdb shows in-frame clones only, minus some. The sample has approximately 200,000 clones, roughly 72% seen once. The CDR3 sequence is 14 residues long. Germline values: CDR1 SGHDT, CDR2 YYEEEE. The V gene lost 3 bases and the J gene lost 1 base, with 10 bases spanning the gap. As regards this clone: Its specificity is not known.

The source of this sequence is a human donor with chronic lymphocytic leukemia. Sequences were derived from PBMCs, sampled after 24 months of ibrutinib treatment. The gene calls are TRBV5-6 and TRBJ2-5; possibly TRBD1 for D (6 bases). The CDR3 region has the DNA TGTGCCAGCAGCTCACAGGGAGCCCAAGAGACCCAGTACTTC. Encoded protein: CASSSQGAQETQYF.